A single sample is the source of the 13 T cell receptor beta chains below, sequenced in a study of T-cell reconstitution after alpha-beta-depleted transplantation in children. For TCRbeta, the library was prepared with unique molecular identifiers. TCRdb re-analysed the PCR reads in MiXCR, keeping a single row per CDR3 protein. This table holds more than 5,000 distinct CDR3 sequences, more than 15% found once. The sequencing here drew on PBMCs, taken before TCRalphabeta/CD19-depleted stem cell transplant. These receptors were taken from a boy younger than 10 with acute lymphoblastic leukemia, due to receive a stem cell transplant.

This chain connects TRBV4-2 to TRBJ1-1; 7 nucleotides line up with TRBD1. This CDR3 is 20 amino acids long. Trimming cost V 4 bases and J 1 base; bases outside gene matches: 21. Per germline, CDR1 LGHNA and CDR2 YNFKEQ. The CDR3 coding sequence is TGTGCCAGCAGCCGCTGGCCAGGGGGGAAAGATTCGCGTGAGAACACTGAAGCTTTCTTT. Translating it yields CASSRWPGGKDSRENTEAFF.

V is TRBV3-1 and J is TRBJ2-3; 11 nucleotides line up with TRBD1. CDR1 and CDR2 from the germline V gene are LGHDT and YNNKEL (reference sequence). The CDR3 loop spans 17 amino acids. The V gene end was trimmed by 10 bases and the J gene end by 6 bases; junction bases not matched to a gene: 18. CDR3 bases: TGTGCCACCTCCCCCGGACCGGGACAGGGGGGGCCGGATACGCAGTATTTT. It specifies CATSPGPGQGGPDTQYF.

This clonotype was recorded at least ten times. The chain links TRBV20-1 to TRBJ1-2, with D unclear. V lost 1 base and J 0 bases, leaving 15 bases between the germline ends. CDR3 length: 16 amino acids. CDR1 DFQATT and CDR2 SNEGSKA come from the germline V gene (reference sequence). DNA of the CDR3: TGCAGTGCTAGAGGGACGGATTCGTTAGCTAACTATGGCTACACCTTC. This sequence encodes CSARGTDSLANYGYTF.

This clonotype is medium-sized in the sample. The rearrangement joins TRBV7-3 to TRBJ2-1, with a weak D call TRBD2 (5 bases). The V end lost 2 bases, the J end lost 0 bases, and 5 bases lay between the germline ends. This CDR3 contains 14 residues. Germline V CDR1 and CDR2: SGHTA, FQGTGA. The CDR3 reads CASSLGSSYNEQFF. The CDR3 region has the DNA TGTGCCAGCAGCTTAGGGAGCTCCTACAATGAGCAGTTCTTC.

V gene TRBV27 combines with J gene TRBJ2-5, with unresolved D. V was trimmed by 4 bases and J by 4 bases, leaving 13 bases between them. Germline-derived CDR1 and CDR2 are MNHEY and SMNVEV (reference sequence). This CDR3 contains 14 residues. The CDR3 DNA sequence: TGTGCCAGCAGTTCCCACTCCACGGGAGAGACCCAGTACTTC. Its protein is CASSSHSTGETQYF.

This clonotype appeared many times. CDR3 amino acids: CASSLGDRGLWSPLHF. In DNA, the CDR3 is TGTGCCAGCAGCTTAGGGGACAGGGGGCTCTGGTCACCCCTCCACTTT. The chain is built from TRBV7-8 and TRBJ1-6; TRBD1 matches 12 bases. Trimming cost V 1 base and J 10 bases; bases outside gene matches: 5. The CDR3 length is 16 residues. Germline V gives CDR1 SGHVS, CDR2 FQNEAQ.

This clonotype is medium-sized (0.01 to 0.1%) in the sample. V gene TRBV20-1 combines with J gene TRBJ2-4; D is possibly TRBD1 (5 bases). Germline V gene sequence: CDR1 DFQATT, CDR2 SNEGSKA (reference sequence). V was trimmed by 0 bases and J by 7 bases, leaving 10 bases between them. The CDR3 runs 13 residues. This CDR3 is CSAREGVVNIQYF. Here the CDR3 DNA reads TGCAGTGCTAGAGAAGGGGTCGTTAACATTCAGTACTTC.

By sample share, this clonotype is medium-sized. The chain is built from TRBV7-2 and TRBJ2-3; 10 nucleotides align to TRBD2. V was pared by 0 bases and J by 3 bases, with 6 bases of the junction left unmatched. Germline CDR1 SGHTA, CDR2 FQGNSA. CDR3 size: 17 residues. The CDR3, as DNA: TGTGCCAGCAGCTTAGCGCGAGCGGGGGGGCGAACAGATACGCAGTATTTT. Its translation: CASSLARAGGRTDTQYF.

CDR3 region: CASSFLGDEAFF. In DNA form, the CDR3 reads TGTGCCAGCAGCTTTTTAGGGGATGAAGCTTTCTTT. The chain employs TRBV11-2 and TRBJ1-1; TRBD1 is a possible D gene (5 bases). The CDR3 runs 12 residues. V was shortened by 3 bases and J by 7 bases, with 9 bases between the two germline ends. Germline CDR1 SGHAT, CDR2 FQNNGV.

This clonotype is categorized as medium-sized. The chain employs TRBV3-1 and TRBJ1-2; D is possibly TRBD1 (5 bases). The CDR3 sequence is 15 residues long. From germline, CDR1 is LGHDT and CDR2 YNNKEL (reference sequence). Trimming removed 4 bases at V and 2 bases at J, with 14 bases between. In DNA, the CDR3 is TGTGCCAGCAGCCCGCTGGGGGAATCAAACTATGGCTACACCTTC. As protein: CASSPLGESNYGYTF.

The chain recombines TRBV29-1 with TRBJ2-2, with TRBD1 as a possible D gene (6 bases). CDR3 length equals 16 residues. With 0 bases removed from V and 1 base from J, the gap between germline ends came to 12 bases. Germline V gene lookup returns CDR1 SQVTM and CDR2 ANQGSEA. CDR3 bases: TGCAGCGTTGAAGATATGCAGGGGATGAACACCGGGGAGCTGTTTTTT. This translates into CSVEDMQGMNTGELFF.

Sample share makes this clonotype medium-sized. The chain employs TRBV7-2 and TRBJ2-5; D remains ambiguous. Germline CDR1 is SGHTA and CDR2 is FQGNSA. V was shortened by 4 bases and J by 9 bases, with 9 bases between the two germline ends. The CDR3 is made up of 11 amino acids. The DNA for the CDR3 is TGTGCCAGCAGCTATGATAGAGCCCAGTACTTC. The encoded protein is CASSYDRAQYF.

The V call is TRBV4-2, the J call TRBJ2-1, with D possibly being TRBD2 (6 bases). Trimming stripped 10 bases from V and 7 bases from J, with 17 bases between. The germline V gene encodes CDR1 LGHNA and CDR2 YNFKEQ. CDR3 size: 13 residues. The CDR3 here is CAMGPGSGNEQFF. CDR3 sequence (DNA): TGTGCCATGGGCCCCGGGAGCGGTAATGAGCAGTTCTTC.